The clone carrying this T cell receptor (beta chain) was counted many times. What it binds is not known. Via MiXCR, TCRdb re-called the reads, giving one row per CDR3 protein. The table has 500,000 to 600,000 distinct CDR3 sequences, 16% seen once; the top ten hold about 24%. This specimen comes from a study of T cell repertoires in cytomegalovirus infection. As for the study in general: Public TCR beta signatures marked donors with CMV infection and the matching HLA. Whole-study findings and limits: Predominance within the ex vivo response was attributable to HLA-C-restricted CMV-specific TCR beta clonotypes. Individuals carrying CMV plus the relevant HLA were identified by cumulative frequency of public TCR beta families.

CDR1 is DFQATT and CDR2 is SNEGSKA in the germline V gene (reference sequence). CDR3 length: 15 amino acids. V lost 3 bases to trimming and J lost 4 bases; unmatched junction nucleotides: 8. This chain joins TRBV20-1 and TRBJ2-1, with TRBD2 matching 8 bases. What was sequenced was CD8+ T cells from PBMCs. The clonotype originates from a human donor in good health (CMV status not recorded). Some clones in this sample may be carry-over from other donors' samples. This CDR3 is CSASKSGSGYNEQFF. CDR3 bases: TGCAGTGCTAGTAAGAGCGGGAGTGGGTACAATGAGCAGTTCTTC.